One sample yielded the 3 T cell receptor beta chains listed below, sequenced in a study of blood T cell repertoires in COVID-19 (TCRdb year 2020). Library preparation used the immunoSEQ multiplex PCR assay. Here the immuneACCESS table is served through TCRdb, limited to in-frame sequences with V and J called. Missing clones are a known gap in these copies; in checked studies unresolved V genes cover under half, and the rest lacks a known reason. Across this sample there are almost 250,000 clones, with around 88% seen only once. Over 4% of the sample belongs to the ten largest clones. The sample comprised PBMCs or T cells enriched from blood (not recorded which). These receptors were obtained from a woman aged 25 to 39 who had recovered from COVID-19.

The CDR3 nucleotides are TGTGCCAGCAGCATCCAGGGCAGCGAGCAGTACTTC. This gives the protein CASSIQGSEQYF. The rearrangement joins TRBV28 to TRBJ2-7, with a weak D call TRBD1 (5 bases). The CDR3 covers 12 residues. V lost 6 bases to trimming and J lost 6 bases, with 12 bases between them. Germline lookup yields CDR1 MDHEN and CDR2 SYDVKM. The whole variable domain, filled in from reference TRBV28 and TRBJ2-7, reads DVKVTQSSRYLVKRTGEKVFLECVQDMDHENMFWYRQDPGLGLRLIYFSYDVKMKEKGDIPEGYSVSREKKERFSLILESASTNQTSMYLCASSIQGSEQYFGPGTRLTVT.

The chain carries TRBV19 and TRBJ2-5, with 10 bases lining up with TRBD2. This CDR3 contains 16 residues. The V gene end was trimmed by 6 bases and the J gene end by 2 bases; junction bases not matched to a gene: 9. From germline, CDR1 is LNHDA and CDR2 SQIVND (reference sequence). This CDR3 reads CASSPWTSGSQETQYF. The DNA for the CDR3 is TGTGCCAGTAGCCCCTGGACTAGCGGCTCACAAGAGACCCAGTACTTC.

This chain uses TRBV5-4 with TRBJ1-1, with TRBD1 identical over 10 bases. In germline, CDR1 is SGHNT, CDR2 YYREEE (reference sequence). Losses at the gene ends were 4 bases for V and 4 bases for J; bases not matched to a gene: 7. The CDR3 runs to 15 residues. CDR3 residues: CASSPARTGGTEAFF. CDR3 bases: TGTGCCAGCAGCCCTGCCAGGACAGGGGGCACTGAAGCTTTCTTT.